Detailed here is one T cell receptor (beta chain). Sequencing used immunoSEQ multiplex PCR; TCRdb keeps in-frame clones, though not all of them. The sample shows 400,000 to 500,000 clones, 70% to 80% of them seen only once. Recent acute infections and vaccinations were absent in the healthy HIV-negative adult donors. There were only Caucasian adults among the donors, and all lived in Nashville, Tennessee. These data belong to a study of shared clonotypes between healthy human individuals. This sequence originates from a middle-aged woman in good health. Some clones in this sample may be carry-over from other donors' samples. The sequencing sample was made of PBMCs.

The CDR3 loop is CASRLGGPGDPFEQYF. The DNA for the CDR3 is TGTGCCAGCAGACTCGGGGGCCCCGGTGACCCCTTCGAGCAGTACTTC. The V and J genes are TRBV7-9 and TRBJ2-7; perhaps D is TRBD1 or TRBD2 (6 bases each). Germline V gene lookup returns CDR1 SEHNR and CDR2 FQNEAQ (reference sequence). Between the trimmed V and J ends, which lost 6 bases and 6 bases, there was a span of 24 bases. CDR3 length equals 16 residues.